This record looks at one TCR beta chain sequence and its context. The target antigen is unknown. CDR3 size: 12 residues. Looked up from germline, CDR1 is SQVTM and CDR2 is ANQGSEA. The V end lost 3 bases, the J end lost 3 bases, and 9 bases lay between the germline ends. Primers: 60 Vbeta forward and 13 Jbeta reverse. The assay was immunoSEQ multiplex PCR, and TCRdb's table has in-frame clones only and misses some. The sample carries approximately 80,000 clones, around 68% recorded once. The data belong to a study of cytomegalovirus exposure and HLA in healthy donors. Findings and caveats of the study: Several top significant clusters appeared, in a later analysis, to be linked to common viral pathogens. Researchers reported from a later analysis that most CMV-associated TCR beta chains appeared HLA-restricted. Later analysis identified about 15,000 TCR beta sequences associated with HLA alleles, using a false discovery rate threshold of 0.05. Immune exposure data for these donors was limited to CMV serostatus.

This chain joins TRBV29-1 and TRBJ2-7; D uncertain. The clonotype comes from a man aged 30-40 years in good health and CMV-seropositive. The sample taken for sequencing was PBMCs. This chain's CDR3 is CSVEGSFYEQYF. CDR3 DNA: TGCAGCGTTGAGGGCAGTTTCTACGAGCAGTACTTC.